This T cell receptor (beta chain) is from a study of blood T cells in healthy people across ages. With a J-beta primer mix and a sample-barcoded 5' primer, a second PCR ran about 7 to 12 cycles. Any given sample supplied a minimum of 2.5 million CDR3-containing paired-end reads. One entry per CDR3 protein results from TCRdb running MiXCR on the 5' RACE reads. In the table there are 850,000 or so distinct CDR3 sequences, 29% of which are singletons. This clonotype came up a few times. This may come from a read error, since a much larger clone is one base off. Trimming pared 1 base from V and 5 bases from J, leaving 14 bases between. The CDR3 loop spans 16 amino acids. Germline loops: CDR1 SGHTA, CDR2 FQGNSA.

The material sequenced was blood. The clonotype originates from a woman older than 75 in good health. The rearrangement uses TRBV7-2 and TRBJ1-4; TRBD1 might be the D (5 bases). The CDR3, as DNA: TGTGCCAGCAGCTTAGACCTGGGGCAGTTCAATGAAAAACTGTTTTTT. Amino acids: CASSLDLGQFNEKLFF.